A single sample is the source of the 32 T cell receptor beta chains below, sequenced in a study of blood T cell repertoires in COVID-19. Libraries were prepared by immunoSEQ multiplex PCR; TCRdb keeps only in-frame clonotypes and omits some of them. The sample comprises about 98,000 clones, around 80% of which are singletons, and over 3.5% rests with the top ten. Sequenced: peripheral blood. These TCRs come from a man between 60 and 75 years old with acute or convalescent COVID-19.

The rearrangement links TRBV19 to TRBJ1-6; D remains ambiguous. The CDR3 consists of 11 residues. The V end was cut by 11 bases, the J end by 7 bases, with 9 bases between. Germline-derived CDR1 and CDR2 are LNHDA and SQIVND (reference sequence). Written as DNA, the CDR3 is TGTGCCGGTGGACTAAATTCACCCCTCCACTTT. This codes for CAGGLNSPLHF. Full variable domain (outside the CDR3, taken from reference TRBV19 and TRBJ1-6): DGGITQSPKYLFRKEGQNVTLSCEQNLNHDAMYWYRQDPGQGLRLIYYSQIVNDFQKGDIAEGYSVSREKKESFPLTVTSAQKNPTAFYLCAGGLNSPLHFGNGTRLTVT.

This clone was seen only once. The gene calls are TRBV5-1 and TRBJ2-7; 9 nucleotides line up with TRBD1. This CDR3 region has 15 residues. J lost 6 bases, V lost 3 bases, and 10 bases had no gene match. Germline V gene lookup returns CDR1 SGHRS and CDR2 YFSETQ. The CDR3 protein is CASSSTGGQGLEQYF. The CDR3 DNA is TGCGCCAGCAGCTCAACAGGGGGCCAGGGCCTCGAGCAGTACTTC.

This clone has more than one count but fewer than ten. The chain is built from TRBV13 and TRBJ1-2; 7 bases are a match to TRBD1. The J segment lost 5 bases and the V segment lost 0 bases, leaving 0 bases of the junction unmatched. There are 13 residues in the CDR3. Per germline, CDR1 PRHDT and CDR2 FYEKMQ (reference sequence). CDR3 amino acids: CASSLGQGYGYTF. The CDR3 nucleotides read TGTGCCAGCAGCTTAGGACAGGGGTATGGCTACACCTTC.

The chain has TRBV3-1 (or the pseudogene TRBV3-2) and TRBJ1-4; D is perhaps TRBD1 (5 bases). Between the trimmed V and J ends, which lost 4 bases and 4 bases, there was a span of 13 bases. This CDR3 region has 15 residues. The V gene's germline CDR1 is LGHDT and CDR2 YNNKEL (reference sequence). The CDR3 protein is CASSLQGSFNEKLFF. The CDR3 DNA sequence: TGTGCCAGCAGCCTCCAGGGAAGCTTTAATGAAAAACTGTTTTTT.

The gene calls are TRBV12-3 or TRBV12-4 and TRBJ2-1; 8 bases fit TRBD2. The J segment lost 3 bases and the V segment lost 10 bases, leaving 5 bases of the junction unmatched. There are 13 residues in the CDR3. CDR3 coding DNA: TGTGCCACCGGACTAGCAGACTACAATGAGCAGTTCTTC. Residues: CATGLADYNEQFF.

The V call is TRBV10-1, the J call TRBJ2-1, with 9 nucleotides matching TRBD2. V lost 5 bases to trimming and J lost 4 bases; unmatched junction nucleotides: 9. CDR1 and CDR2 (germline): WNHNN, SYGVQD (reference sequence). The CDR3 is 16 residues long. CDR3 in DNA: TGCGCCAGCAGTCCCACTGGAGCGGGGGGTTACAATGAGCAGTTCTTC. Its translation is CASSPTGAGGYNEQFF.

The rearrangement uses TRBV3-1 (or the pseudogene TRBV3-2) and TRBJ2-1; weak D call: TRBD2 (5 bases). V shed 1 base and J shed 11 bases, with 12 bases lying between them. CDR1 is LGHDT and CDR2 is YNNKEL in the germline V gene (reference sequence). CDR3 size: 13 residues. CDR3 DNA: TGTGCCAGCAGCCAAGGCACCGGGATACAGCAGTTCTTC. It specifies CASSQGTGIQQFF.

The chain has TRBV7-2 and TRBJ2-1; TRBD1 matches 9 bases. After removal of 1 base from V and 6 bases from J, the junction contained 4 bases not matched to a gene. Germline V gene data show CDR1 as SGHTA and CDR2 as FQGNSA. The CDR3 covers 15 residues. The CDR3 is CASSLGTGVFNEQFF. Here the CDR3 DNA reads TGTGCCAGCAGCTTAGGGACAGGGGTTTTCAATGAGCAGTTCTTC.

The chain links TRBV6-2 or TRBV6-3 to TRBJ1-1, with D perhaps matching TRBD1 (6 bases). V lost 6 bases and J lost 6, with 32 bases in between. The CDR3 extends over 19 amino acids. Germline V gene data show CDR1 as MNHEY and CDR2 as SVGEGT. The chain's CDR3 is CASSLQPTRGPSGSPEAFF. The CDR3 nucleotides are TGTGCCAGCAGCCTCCAACCAACCAGGGGCCCCTCTGGGAGCCCTGAAGCTTTCTTT.

The J gene is TRBJ2-2, the V gene TRBV19, with D uncertain. The CDR3 has 14 residues. CDR1 is LNHDA and CDR2 is SQIVND in the germline V gene (reference sequence). Trimming stripped 7 bases from V and 6 bases from J, with 15 bases between. The CDR3 sequence is CASTSSSGSGELFF. The DNA for the CDR3 is TGTGCCAGTACCAGCAGTTCGGGTTCCGGGGAGCTGTTTTTT.

The rearrangement uses TRBV10-3 and TRBJ2-6; 10 bases align to TRBD1. V shed 3 bases, J shed 1 base, and the junction held 3 bases outside the gene matches. Germline V CDR1 and CDR2: ENHRY, SYGVKD. The CDR3 sequence is 17 residues long. This CDR3 reads CAISDDRGRSGANVLTF. The CDR3 DNA is TGTGCCATCAGTGATGACAGGGGGCGGTCTGGGGCCAACGTCCTGACTTTC.

The chain couples TRBV25-1 to TRBJ2-7; the match to TRBD1 covers 7 bases. From germline, CDR1 is MGHDK and CDR2 SYGVNS. The V segment lost 4 bases and the J segment 2 bases; nucleotides outside the gene matches: 2. The CDR3 loop spans 13 amino acids. Here the CDR3 reads CASSAGTAYEQYV. CDR3 in DNA: TGTGCCAGCAGTGCCGGGACAGCCTACGAGCAGTACGTC.

The V gene is TRBV5-4, the J gene TRBJ2-3; D possibly corresponds to TRBD1 (7 bases). V gave up 0 bases and J gave up 5 bases, with 13 bases separating them. CDR3 size: 15 residues. Germline V CDR1 and CDR2: SGHNT, YYREEE (reference sequence). In DNA, the CDR3 is TGTGCCAGCAGCTTGGAGGGGGCGCGGGGAGATACGCAGTATTTT. Amino acids: CASSLEGARGDTQYF.

This chain joins TRBV5-6 and TRBJ2-5, with D maybe TRBD2 (6 bases). Per germline, CDR1 SGHDT and CDR2 YYEEEE. The V end lost 2 bases, the J end lost 5 bases, and 22 bases lay between the germline ends. The CDR3 has 17 residues. This CDR3 is CASSFLGGGMRRETQYF. The CDR3 DNA follows: TGTGCCAGCAGCTTCCTCGGTGGAGGGATGCGGCGGGAGACCCAGTACTTC.

V is TRBV6-5 and J is TRBJ2-1; D gene unclear. The CDR3 loop spans 14 amino acids. CDR1 and CDR2 (germline): MNHEY, SVGAGI. Trimming took off 7 bases at V and 4 bases at J, with 14 bases between the two ends. CDR3 region: CASTRGSIYNEQFF. CDR3 sequence (DNA): TGTGCCAGCACGAGAGGTTCAATATACAATGAGCAGTTCTTC.

This clone came up a few times. J is TRBJ1-2 and V is TRBV5-8; unclear D gene. The CDR3 covers 17 residues. Trimming took off 2 bases at V and 4 bases at J, with 21 bases between the two ends. CDR1 and CDR2 from the germline V gene are SGHTS and YDEGEE. The chain's CDR3 is CASSFGLSLTLGYGYTF. In nucleotides, the CDR3 is TGTGCCAGCAGCTTCGGTTTATCACTAACCCTTGGCTATGGCTACACCTTC.

There are many counts of this clone. The chain couples TRBV30 to TRBJ1-1; D gene unclear. The CDR3 length is 14 residues. Trimming took off 0 bases at V and 0 bases at J, with 8 bases between the two ends. Germline loops: CDR1 GTSNPN, CDR2 SVGIG (reference sequence). CDR3 sequence: CAWSVFSLNTEAFF. CDR3 nucleotides: TGTGCCTGGAGTGTATTCAGTTTGAACACTGAAGCTTTCTTT.

The chain combines TRBV24-1 with TRBJ1-2; the D gene is possibly TRBD1 (6 bases). Per germline, CDR1 KGHDR and CDR2 SFDVKD. CDR3 length: 14 amino acids. V lost 3 bases, J lost 4 bases, and 11 bases lay in between. The CDR3 DNA reads TGTGCCACCAGTGATCCACAGGGACCCTATGGCTACACCTTC. This codes for CATSDPQGPYGYTF.

A word on this clone: Distinct nucleotide sequences in the sample also encode this CDR3. The V and J genes are TRBV5-1 and TRBJ2-2, with no clear D. V dropped 0 bases and J dropped 1 base, with 4 bases sitting between them. CDR1 is SGHRS, CDR2 YFSETQ, per germline. The CDR3 runs 14 residues. The CDR3 loop is CASSLDRNTGELFF. CDR3 DNA: TGCGCCAGCAGCTTGGACAGGAACACCGGGGAGCTGTTTTTT. The complete variable domain, with remaining parts taken from reference TRBV5-1 and TRBJ2-2, reads KAGVTQTPRYLIKTRGQQVTLSCSPISGHRSVSWYQQTPGQGLQFLFEYFSETQRNKGNFPGRFSGRQFSNSRSEMNVSTLELGDSALYLCASSLDRNTGELFFGEGSRLTVL.

Of note for this clone: Other nucleotide sequences from this sample produce the same CDR3. The chain carries TRBV5-4 and TRBJ2-3; D may be TRBD1 (5 bases). The V end was cut by 3 bases, the J end by 2 bases, with 10 bases between. Germline lookup yields CDR1 SGHNT and CDR2 YYREEE (reference sequence). The CDR3 is 14 residues long. CDR3 nucleotides: TGTGCCAGCAGCTCCGCAGGGTCCACAGATACGCAGTATTTT. This sequence encodes CASSSAGSTDTQYF.

This clone was observed once. V and J are TRBV11-3 and TRBJ2-5; perhaps TRBD1 as D (5 bases). Germline-derived CDR1 and CDR2 are SGHNT and YENEEA. The CDR3 runs to 17 residues. Deletions cut 5 bases from V and 4 bases from J, with 23 bases between. CDR3: CASSPELSSGIGETQYF. CDR3 coding DNA: TGTGCCAGCAGCCCCGAGTTGTCGTCAGGGATCGGAGAGACCCAGTACTTC.

In the case of this clone: One end of the junction does not line up with germline, which may come from a read error. The chain has TRBV11-2 and TRBJ2-5, with D hard to call. Germline lookup yields CDR1 SGHAT and CDR2 FQNNGV. There are 15 residues in the CDR3. The CDR3: CASSLEKGIQETQYF. CDR3 coding DNA: TGTGCCAGCAGCTTAGAGAAAGGTATCCAAGAGACTCAGTACTTC.

The chain has TRBV12-3 or TRBV12-4 and TRBJ1-4; D might be TRBD1 (5 bases). Trimming left V 3 bases short and J 8 bases short, with 10 bases between. The CDR3 is 13 amino acids. The CDR3 DNA reads TGTGCCAGCAGTTTCGGGGACTCAGAAAAACTGTTTTTT. Its translation is CASSFGDSEKLFF.

The genes are TRBV27 and TRBJ2-1; 8 bases are shared with TRBD2. CDR3 length: 16 residues. The V gene end was trimmed by 4 bases and the J gene end by 3 bases; junction bases not matched to a gene: 8. Germline-derived CDR1 and CDR2 are MNHEY and SMNVEV (reference sequence). The CDR3 spells CASSWSGTSNYNEQFF. CDR3 sequence (DNA): TGTGCCAGCAGTTGGTCCGGGACTAGTAACTACAATGAGCAGTTCTTC.

The CDR3 reads CASSPGTVNTEAFF. DNA of the CDR3: TGTGCCAGTAGCCCCGGGACAGTGAACACTGAAGCTTTCTTT. V gene TRBV19 combines with J gene TRBJ1-1; TRBD1 aligns across 7 bases. CDR3 length: 14 residues. The V gene's germline CDR1 is LNHDA and CDR2 SQIVND (reference sequence). The trim removed 6 bases at V and 0 bases at J, leaving 4 bases unmatched. The entire variable domain, with the rest obtained from reference TRBV19 and TRBJ1-1, is as follows: DGGITQSPKYLFRKEGQNVTLSCEQNLNHDAMYWYRQDPGQGLRLIYYSQIVNDFQKGDIAEGYSVSREKKESFPLTVTSAQKNPTAFYLCASSPGTVNTEAFFGQGTRLTVV.

The chain joins TRBV12-5 to TRBJ2-2, with 8 nucleotides matching TRBD2. CDR1 is LGHNT, CDR2 FRNRAP, per germline. The J segment lost 4 bases and the V segment lost 4 bases, leaving 8 bases of the junction unmatched. This CDR3 has 16 amino acids. The CDR3 DNA sequence: TGTGCTAGTGGTTCCCGGACTAGCTGGGGCACCGGGGAGCTGTTTTTT. The encoded protein is CASGSRTSWGTGELFF.

The chain uses TRBV5-1 and TRBJ2-1; tentatively, D is TRBD1 (6 bases). The CDR3 is 17 amino acids. Trimming cost V 4 bases and J 0 bases, with 17 bases left between them. Germline V gene data show CDR1 as SGHRS and CDR2 as YFSETQ. Here the CDR3 DNA reads TGCGCCAGCAGCCCCCGTAAGGGGGTGAGCTCCTACAATGAGCAGTTCTTC. The encoded protein is CASSPRKGVSSYNEQFF.

The chain employs TRBV6-5 and TRBJ1-3, with D hard to call. The V gene's germline CDR1 is MNHEY and CDR2 SVGAGI. V lost 4 bases and J 8 bases, leaving 9 bases between the germline ends. This CDR3 is 12 amino acids long. CDR3 nucleotides: TGTGCCAGCAGTTTCCCGGAGGACACCATATATTTT. It translates to CASSFPEDTIYF.

The chain joins TRBV30 to TRBJ1-1; D unresolved. CDR1 and CDR2 (germline): GTSNPN, SVGIG (reference sequence). The CDR3 runs 14 residues. V was pared by 1 base and J by 5 bases, with 14 bases between. CDR3 protein: CAWSAGIGRTEAFF. CDR3 coding DNA: TGTGCCTGGAGTGCTGGGATAGGGAGGACTGAAGCTTTCTTT.

V is TRBV6-6 and J is TRBJ2-1; 7 positions agree with TRBD2. CDR1 is MNHNY, CDR2 SVGAGI, per germline (reference sequence). Trimming at V came to 0 bases and at J to 4 bases, leaving 3 bases not matched to a gene. This CDR3 has 15 residues. CDR3 in DNA: TGTGCCAGCAGTTACTCGAGCGGGATATACAATGAGCAGTTCTTC. Protein sequence: CASSYSSGIYNEQFF.

The count of this clone is one. V gene TRBV5-1 combines with J gene TRBJ2-3; D gene ambiguous. Deletions cut 5 bases from V and 2 bases from J, with 6 bases between. This CDR3 region has 12 residues. Germline V lookup: CDR1 SGHRS, CDR2 YFSETQ. The CDR3 DNA reads as TGCGCCAGCAGGGCCTTCACAGATACGCAGTATTTT. Its protein product is CASRAFTDTQYF. The variable domain in full, with the rest retrieved from reference TRBV5-1 and TRBJ2-3, is KAGVTQTPRYLIKTRGQQVTLSCSPISGHRSVSWYQQTPGQGLQFLFEYFSETQRNKGNFPGRFSGRQFSNSRSEMNVSTLELGDSALYLCASRAFTDTQYFGPGTRLTVL.

The chain combines TRBV30 with TRBJ1-5; a weak D match, TRBD1 (6 bases). The CDR3 has 12 residues. The V gene lost 1 base and the J gene lost 11 bases, with 12 bases spanning the gap. CDR1 and CDR2 (germline): GTSNPN, SVGIG (reference sequence). CDR3 nucleotides: TGTGCCTGGAGTGAAGGGGGTCCAACCCAGCATTTT. This encodes CAWSEGGPTQHF.